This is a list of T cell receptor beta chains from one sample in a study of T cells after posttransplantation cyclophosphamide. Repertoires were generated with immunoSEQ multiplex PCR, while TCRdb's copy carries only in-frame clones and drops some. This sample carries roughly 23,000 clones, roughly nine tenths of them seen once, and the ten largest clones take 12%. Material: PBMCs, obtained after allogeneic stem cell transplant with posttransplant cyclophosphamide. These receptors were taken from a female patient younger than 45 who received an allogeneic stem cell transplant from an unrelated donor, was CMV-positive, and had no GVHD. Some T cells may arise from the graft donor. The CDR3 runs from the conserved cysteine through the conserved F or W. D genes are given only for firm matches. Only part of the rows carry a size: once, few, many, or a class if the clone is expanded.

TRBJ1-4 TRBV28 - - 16 CASSFSGWSTNEKLFF TGTGCCAGCAGTTTCTCAGGGTGGTCCACTAATGAAAAACTGTTTTTT
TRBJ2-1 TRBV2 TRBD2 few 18 CASRYTLLPSGDYNEQFF TGTGCCAGCAGATATACCTTGTTGCCTAGCGGGGACTACAATGAGCAGTTCTTC
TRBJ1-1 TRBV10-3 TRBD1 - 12 CAISGQGIEAFF TGTGCCATCAGTGGACAGGGGATTGAAGCTTTCTTT
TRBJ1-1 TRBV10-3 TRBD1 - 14 CAISPDRGVTEAFF TGTGCCATCAGCCCGGACAGGGGGGTCACTGAAGCTTTCTTT
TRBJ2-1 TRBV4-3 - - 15 CASSQEATVYNEQFF TGCGCCAGCAGCCAAGAAGCCACGGTTTACAATGAGCAGTTCTTC
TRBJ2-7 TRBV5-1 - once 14 CASSLVGPPYEQYF TGCGCCAGCAGCTTGGTGGGCCCTCCCTACGAGCAGTACTTC
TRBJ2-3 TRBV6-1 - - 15 CASRRVSDRGDTQYF TGTGCCAGCCGTCGGGTGTCAGATCGGGGAGATACGCAGTATTTT
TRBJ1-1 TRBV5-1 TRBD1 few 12 CASSLTGAVAFF TGCGCCAGCAGCTTGACAGGGGCGGTAGCTTTCTTT
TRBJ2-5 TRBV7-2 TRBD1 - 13 CASSSQGQETQYF TGTGCCAGCAGTTCACAGGGGCAAGAGACCCAGTACTTC
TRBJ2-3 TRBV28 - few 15 CASSYRDWSTDTQYF TGTGCCAGCAGTTACCGGGACTGGAGCACAGATACGCAGTATTTT
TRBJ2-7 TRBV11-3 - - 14 CASSLQGIPYEQYF TGTGCCAGCAGCTTGCAGGGGATTCCCTACGAGCAGTACTTC
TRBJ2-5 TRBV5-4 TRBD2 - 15 CASGSLTSGGETQYF TGTGCCAGCGGGTCGCTTACTAGCGGGGGGGAGACCCAGTACTTC
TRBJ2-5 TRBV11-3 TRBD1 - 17 CASSKTGTGKYQETQYF TGTGCCAGCAGCAAGACCGGGACAGGGAAGTACCAAGAGACCCAGTACTTC
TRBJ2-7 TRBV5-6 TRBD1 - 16 CASSSAAGTGGSEQYF TGTGCCAGCAGCTCGGCAGCCGGGACAGGGGGCTCCGAGCAGTACTTC
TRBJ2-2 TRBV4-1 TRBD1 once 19 CASSRLPGQTKKNTGELFF TGCGCCAGCAGCCGACTGCCGGGACAGACTAAAAAGAACACCGGGGAGCTGTTTTTT
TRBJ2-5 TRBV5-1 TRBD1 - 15 CASSLGGQGRETQYF TGCGCCAGCAGCTTGGGGGGACAGGGTAGAGAGACCCAGTACTTC
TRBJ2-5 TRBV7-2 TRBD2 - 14 CASRLAGGRETQYF TGTGCCAGCAGGCTAGCGGGGGGCAGGGAGACCCAGTACTTC